This paragraph reports one T cell receptor beta chain. The data are from a study of blood T cell repertoires in COVID-19. Overall study context: Samples of COVID-19 (acute and convalescent) were obtained from the United States, Italy and Spain.

Original processing notes: Estimation of nucleated cell counts relied on the amplification of reference gene primers. Data came from immunoSEQ multiplex PCR; TCRdb stores just in-frame clones and leaves some out. Clonal size and the V and J genes are those of that table, whereas D and trimming came from the DNA. The sample records about 250,000 clones, 80% to 90% being singletons. A case of COVID-19 had been met by exposed participants within 2 weeks before study entry. The receptor was isolated from a woman aged 45-65 years who had been exposed to COVID-19. Sample: PBMCs or T cells enriched from blood (not recorded which).

The CDR3: CASRELWGENEQFF. DNA for the CDR3: TGCGCCTCCCGGGAATTGTGGGGGGAAAATGAGCAGTTCTTC. The gene calls are TRBV5-1 and TRBJ2-1; D perhaps matches TRBD2 (6 bases). Germline V gene sequence: CDR1 SGHRS, CDR2 YFSETQ. This CDR3 is 14 amino acids long. The V end lost 10 bases, the J end lost 7 bases, and 21 bases lay between the germline ends.